This is a list of T cell receptor beta chains from one sample in a study of blood T cells in healthy people across ages. TCRdb itself ran the 5' RACE reads through MiXCR, one entry per CDR3 protein. The sample has 730,000 or so distinct CDR3 sequences; around 46% are singletons. The sample consisted of blood. These receptors came from an older woman in good health. Each CDR3 is given with its conserved first and last residue. A D gene is named only where the DNA matches it firmly. Clone size is not always given. Where it is, it says once, few, many or a class for expanded clones.

>TRBJ2-5|TRBV5-6|-|TRBD1
TGTGCCAGCAGCATCGAAGGGGGCCCCAAGACCCAGTACTTC
CASSIEGGPKTQYF
>TRBJ2-3|TRBV5-1|-|TRBD1
TGCGCCAGCAGCTTGAACGACAGGGCCACAGATACGCAGTATTTT
CASSLNDRATDTQYF
>TRBJ1-5|TRBV7-2|-|TRBD1
TGTGCCAGCAGCTTCGGACAGGCCGGGAAACCCCAGCATTTT
CASSFGQAGKPQHF
>TRBJ2-3|TRBV7-3|-|TRBD2
TGTGCCAGCAGCTCACCCTCGACTAGCGGGAGGACTAGCACAGATACGCAGTATTTT
CASSSPSTSGRTSTDTQYF
>TRBJ1-2|TRBV27|few|TRBD1
TGTGCCAGCAGCCCCGGACAGGGACGAGCAGACTATGGCTACACCTTC
CASSPGQGRADYGYTF
>TRBJ2-5|TRBV6-5|-|-
TGTGCCAGCAGACCCGGGACTGCCAACAATGAGCAGTACTTC
CASRPGTANNEQYF
>TRBJ2-4|TRBV4-3|-|-
TGCGCCAGCAGCCAAGCGCTAGCAGGGGTTGGCAAAAACATTCAGTACTTC
CASSQALAGVGKNIQYF
>TRBJ2-1|TRBV7-2|-|-
TGTGCCAGCAGCCCCGACTACTCTCCCTACAATGAGCAGTTCTTC
CASSPDYSPYNEQFF
>TRBJ2-7|TRBV29-1|many|-
TGCAGCGTCGGCGAAGGGGCATACGAGCAGTACTTC
CSVGEGAYEQYF
>TRBJ2-1|TRBV5-6|-|-
TGTGCCAGCAGCTTGGGGTTGGAGCGTGAGCAGTTCTTC
CASSLGLEREQFF
>TRBJ2-2|TRBV3-1|few|-
TGTGCCAGCAGCCCTAGGGACACCGGGGAGCTGTTTTTT
CASSPRDTGELFF
>TRBJ2-1|TRBV4-1|-|TRBD2
TGCGCCAGCAGCCAAGAAGCTGCGGGGGATGAGCAGTTCTTC
CASSQEAAGDEQFF
>TRBJ2-2|TRBV28|-|TRBD2
TGTGCCAGCAGCTTAGCGGGGATAAACACCGGGGAGCTGTTTTTT
CASSLAGINTGELFF
>TRBJ2-1|TRBV5-1|-|TRBD1
TGCGCCAGCAGCTATCCAGGGGGCGCAAGGGTTTACAATGAGCAGTTCTTC
CASSYPGGARVYNEQFF
>TRBJ2-7|TRBV28|-|-
TGTGCCAGCAGTTTTTTGGCTTACGAGCAGTACTTC
CASSFLAYEQYF
>TRBJ2-2|TRBV20-1|-|-
TGCAGTGCAAGACGGCGGGGAAAATGGAGCGGGGAGCTGTTTTTT
CSARRRGKWSGELFF
>TRBJ2-7|TRBV7-2|-|-
TGTGCCAGCAGCTTAGAGGGCGGGGGCACCTACGAGCAGTACTTC
CASSLEGGGTYEQYF
>TRBJ1-2|TRBV20-1|-|TRBD1
TGCAGTGCTAGCGGACAGGGACGGAAGGGCTACACCTTC
CSASGQGRKGYTF
>TRBJ1-4|TRBV10-3|-|-
TGTGCCATCAGCAACCAGGGACTCTCGATAGGGGAAAAACTGTTTTTT
CAISNQGLSIGEKLFF
>TRBJ2-7|TRBV29-1|few|-
TGCAGCGTTTCTGACCCCTACAATGAGCAGTACTTC
CSVSDPYNEQYF
>TRBJ2-5|TRBV20-1|many|-
TGCAGTGCTAGAGAGGTAGCGGAAGAGACCCAGTACTTC
CSAREVAEETQYF
>TRBJ2-1|TRBV5-1|few|TRBD1
TGCGCCAGCAGCTTAGAACAGGGGGCGATATTTGGTGAGCAGTTCTTC
CASSLEQGAIFGEQFF
>TRBJ1-1|TRBV3-1|-|-
TGTGCCAGCAGCCAAGATCCGCACACCCGGGGGGGTGTCACTGAAGCTTTCTTT
CASSQDPHTRGGVTEAFF